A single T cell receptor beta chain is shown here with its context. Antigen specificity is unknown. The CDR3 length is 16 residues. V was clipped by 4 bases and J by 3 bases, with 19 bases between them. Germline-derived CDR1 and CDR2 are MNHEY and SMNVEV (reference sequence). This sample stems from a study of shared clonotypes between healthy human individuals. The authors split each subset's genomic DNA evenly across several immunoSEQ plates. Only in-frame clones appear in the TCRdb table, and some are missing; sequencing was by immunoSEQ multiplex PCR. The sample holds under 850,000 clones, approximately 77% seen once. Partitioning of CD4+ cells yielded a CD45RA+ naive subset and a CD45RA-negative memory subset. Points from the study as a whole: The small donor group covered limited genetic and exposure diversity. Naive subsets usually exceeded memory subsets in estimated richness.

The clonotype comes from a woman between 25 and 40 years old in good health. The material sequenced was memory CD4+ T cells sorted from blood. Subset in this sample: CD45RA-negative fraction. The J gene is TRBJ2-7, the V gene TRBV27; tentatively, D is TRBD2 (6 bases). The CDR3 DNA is TGTGCCAGCAGTTCCCCCGGCCGGCGGGATGGCTACGAGCAGTACTTC. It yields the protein CASSSPGRRDGYEQYF.